This T cell receptor (beta chain) was found in a study of somatic mutations in cytotoxic T cells in rheumatoid arthritis (dated by TCRdb to 2016 to 2017). Background on the whole study: Peripheral blood (approximately 30 ml EDTA) was collected from patients immediately after diagnosis and before any treatment began. Patients and controls did not essentially differ in median age, which was nearly identical between the groups. Some V beta antibody-stained T-cell populations were flow-sorted on a FACSAria II or Sony SH800 at nearly 100% purity, and sorted V beta1+ cells also underwent TCRB sequencing. To characterize clonality, the study used TCRB deep sequencing while asking whether somatic mutations are carried by expanded CD8+ T-cell clones in newly diagnosed, untreated rheumatoid arthritis. For about 60 rheumatoid arthritis patients and 20 or so healthy controls, TCRB deep sequencing was carried out.

On an AutoMACS, CD4+ and CD8+ cells were isolated via positive magnetic bead selection, and their purity was verified by flow cytometry. After a first flow cytometry screen using a TCR V beta antibody panel, clonal expansions were characterized through TCRB deep sequencing of sorted CD8+ fractions. Ficoll-Paque PLUS density gradient separation was used to isolate peripheral blood mononuclear cells. Nucleospin Tissue or Tissue XS kits were used to extract DNA from CD4-enriched, CD8-enriched or PBMC samples, and a Qubit 2.0 fluorometer was used for quantification. Of note for this clone: This receptor's antigen is unknown. One base away there is no much larger clone; base qualities are not given.

The CDR3 runs 14 amino acids, cysteine and phenylalanine included. The entry retains the CDR3 DNA only, 42 bases that are in frame from base 1. Trimming costs V 2 bases and J 3 bases, and their ends lie 8 bases apart. CDR1 and CDR2 were assigned from the germline V gene as MDHEN and SYDVKM. Genomic DNA underwent TCRB CDR3 sequencing using the immunoSEQ assay. In the paper's pipeline: Only a few patient CD8+ clones larger than 1% matched published virus-specific TCRB sequences when compared against them. Only productive TCRB rearrangements were included in the analyses. Clonality was expressed as a Shannon entropy-based productive clonality index, with each clone defined by a unique TCRB CDR3 sequence. Repertoire overlap for a pair of samples was computed from each clone's template counts relative to total templates per sample. V-gene usage measured by flow cytometry correlated with TCRB sequencing V-gene usage, with a Spearman r of less than 0.65. TCRdb provides this immuneACCESS table in a form limited to in-frame rearrangements. Some clones are lacking; in checked studies, under half of them reflect an unresolved V gene, and why the rest are absent is not known. V and J calls and clone size are copied from that table; D and trimming were computed from the DNA. Recorded for this sample are under 5,500 clones; around 77% of them occurred a single time. About 30% of the sample lies in the top ten.

The research as a whole found: CD8+ T-cell clonality in rheumatoid arthritis patients was not significantly different from that in age-matched healthy controls. An increase of CD8+ clonality with age was seen in patients (Spearman r ≈ 0.5) but not in healthy controls. Viral specificity could not be ruled out by absence from virus-specific databases, and the antigen targets of the expanded CD8+ clones remained unknown. The slight underrepresentation of TRBV07 in patients was not corrected for multiple comparisons. The largest CD8+ clone made up more than 20% of CD8+ cells in about an eighth of the roughly 60 patients, and blood and synovial fluid shared several identical CD8+ TCRB sequences.

The receptor comes from a woman aged 55-70 years with rheumatoid arthritis. Sequencing was done on a sample of CD8+ T cells sorted from blood. The V and J segments used are TRBV28 and TRBJ2-1; the D gene is unclear. The DNA sequence is as follows: TGTGCCAGCAGTTTAAATAATTTCTACAATGAGCAGTTCTTC. Translated, it gives CASSLNNFYNEQFF.